This T cell receptor beta chain was sequenced in a study of OX40 agonist ivuxolimab in advanced cancers. Looking at the study overall: Earlier treatment with anti-PD-1, anti-PD-L1 or anti-CTLA-4 was permitted, and over 35% had received some.

Clones were sequenced by immunoSEQ multiplex PCR, and TCRdb holds only the in-frame ones, with some missing. The sample comprises about 62,000 clones, approximately 86% of which are singletons, and about 5% rests with the top ten. CDR1 is SNHLY and CDR2 is FYNNEI in the germline V gene. This CDR3 spans 17 amino acids. The V end was cut by 8 bases, the J end by 4 bases, with 27 bases between. V gene TRBV2 combines with J gene TRBJ2-7; a possible D gene is TRBD2 (7 bases). Sequences were derived from CD4+ or CD8+ T cells sorted from blood, sampled in a trial of the OX40 agonist ivuxolimab. The clonotype originates from an adult with an advanced solid tumor such as melanoma, head and neck, liver or kidney cancer. The CDR3 coding sequence is TGTGCCAGCCAGGGAGGGGCAGGGGTAGATAGCCTATACGAGCAGTACTTC. Residues: CASQGGAGVDSLYEQYF.